The 10 T cell receptor beta chains below all came from one sample that was sequenced in a study of T-cell reconstitution after alpha-beta-depleted transplantation in children. Unique molecular identifiers were incorporated into the prepared TCRbeta library. In TCRdb, the PCR reads were re-called with MiXCR into one record per CDR3 protein. The table has roughly 98,000 distinct CDR3 sequences, 15% to 19% seen once. The input for sequencing was PBMCs, mostly from graft donor cells, taken 180 days after TCRalphabeta/CD19-depleted stem cell transplant. The receptors were sampled from a male patient aged 2 to 10 who had a stem cell transplant for acute lymphoblastic leukemia, so the T cells may come from the graft donor.

CDR3 in DNA: TGTGCCAGCAGCTTTAGGTCCTACGAGCAGTACTTC. Translating gives CASSFRSYEQYF. The gene calls are TRBV7-2 and TRBJ2-7; D gene unclear. This CDR3 is built from 12 residues. V was cut by 3 bases and J by 1 base, with 4 bases left in between. Germline V gene lookup returns CDR1 SGHTA and CDR2 FQGNSA.

This clonotype has just a few counts. The chain combines TRBV7-9 with TRBJ2-5, with D maybe TRBD1 (6 bases). Trimming cost V 2 bases and J 3 bases, with 10 bases left between them. Germline CDR1 is SEHNR and CDR2 is FQNEAQ (reference sequence). This CDR3 spans 14 amino acids. DNA for the CDR3: TGTGCCAGCAGCTTAATTGGACAGAAAGAGACCCAGTACTTC. Residues: CASSLIGQKETQYF.

The chain links TRBV29-1 to TRBJ2-7; 8 positions match TRBD1. In germline, CDR1 is SQVTM, CDR2 ANQGSEA. After removal of 4 bases from V and 5 bases from J, the junction contained 4 bases not matched to a gene. This CDR3 spans 12 amino acids. DNA for the CDR3: TGCAGCGTTGTCAGGGGGCAAGACGAGCAGTACTTC. Amino acids: CSVVRGQDEQYF.

Many counts were recorded for this clonotype. DNA of the CDR3: TGCGCCAGCAGTTTCGCTAGCGTTGAGCAGTTCTTC. Its protein is CASSFASVEQFF. V usage is TRBV5-1 and J usage is TRBJ2-1; D might be TRBD2 (6 bases). Deletions cut 5 bases from V and 9 bases from J, with 12 bases between. This CDR3 has 12 amino acids. The V gene's germline CDR1 is SGHRS and CDR2 YFSETQ.

This clonotype has more than one count but fewer than ten. The rearrangement links TRBV15 to TRBJ1-5; possible D gene TRBD1, 6 bases. The CDR3 has 17 amino acids. With 3 bases removed from V and 0 bases from J, the gap between germline ends came to 15 bases. The germline V gene encodes CDR1 LNHNV and CDR2 YYDKDF (reference sequence). The CDR3 coding sequence is TGTGCCACCAGCAGGACAGGACCCCTTCATAGCAATCAGCCCCAGCATTTT. Residues: CATSRTGPLHSNQPQHF.

This clonotype was picked up a small number of times. CDR3 protein: CSVADRPGNTIYF. In DNA form, the CDR3 reads TGCAGCGTCGCGGACAGACCTGGAAACACCATATATTTT. The chain recombines TRBV29-1 with TRBJ1-3; D is possibly TRBD1 (6 bases). This CDR3 is built from 13 residues. Germline lookup yields CDR1 SQVTM and CDR2 ANQGSEA. V lost 6 bases and J 2 bases, leaving 11 bases between the germline ends.

The chain recombines TRBV5-6 with TRBJ1-5; D uncertain. The CDR3 length is 14 residues. Per the germline V gene, CDR1 is SGHDT and CDR2 is YYEEEE. V was trimmed by 0 bases and J by 6 bases, leaving 10 bases between them. The CDR3 here is CASSLEGLGQPQHF. The DNA of the CDR3 is TGTGCCAGCAGCTTGGAAGGACTAGGTCAGCCCCAGCATTTT.

A few counts support this clonotype. This chain links TRBV20-1 with TRBJ2-7, with TRBD2 matching over 8 bases. The V gene end was trimmed by 1 base and the J gene end by 4 bases; junction bases not matched to a gene: 6. The CDR3 loop spans 14 amino acids. The germline V gene encodes CDR1 DFQATT and CDR2 SNEGSKA (reference sequence). CDR3 amino acids: CSARVPAGEYEQYF. The CDR3 region has the DNA TGCAGTGCTAGAGTTCCAGCGGGAGAGTACGAGCAGTACTTC.

This clonotype was found a few times. The chain couples TRBV5-1 to TRBJ1-1, with TRBD1 identical over 11 bases. The V gene's germline CDR1 is SGHRS and CDR2 YFSETQ. This CDR3 spans 13 amino acids. Trimming removed 4 bases from V and 7 bases from J; junction bases left unmatched: 3. The DNA of the CDR3 is TGCGCCAGCAGCCGGGGACAGGGGGATGAAGCTTTCTTT. It translates to CASSRGQGDEAFF.

In its sample, this clonotype ranks as medium-sized. The chain carries TRBV5-1 and TRBJ1-5; TRBD1 agrees at 7 bases. Germline values: CDR1 SGHRS, CDR2 YFSETQ. The CDR3 totals 16 residues. V lost 0 bases to trimming and J lost 1 base; unmatched junction nucleotides: 4. CDR3: CASSLEGADSNQPQHF. CDR3 DNA: TGCGCCAGCAGCTTGGAGGGGGCGGACAGCAATCAGCCCCAGCATTTT.